A selection of T cell receptor beta chains follows, all from one sample in a study of blood T cells in healthy people across ages. TCRdb passed the 5' RACE reads through MiXCR, listing each CDR3 protein once. The profile shows over 700,000 distinct CDR3 sequences, about 48% of them singletons. Material for sequencing was blood. These receptors all come from a man older than 75 in good health. Each CDR3 is given with its conserved first and last residue.

>TRBV3-1|TRBJ1-1
CASSFWTAQHTEAFF
>TRBV7-2|TRBJ1-1
CASSLNGPANTEAFF
>TRBV10-1|TRBJ2-5
CASSPGTSAETQYF
>TRBV27|TRBJ1-2
CASRPTRDTANYGYTF
>TRBV5-6|TRBJ2-5
CASSTTGWETQYF
>TRBV20-1|.
CSALHVQRQETQYF
>TRBV20-1|TRBJ2-3
CRPVVGGGITDTQYF
>TRBV20-1|.
CSAPKGNGNGYEQYF
>TRBV11-2|TRBJ2-7
CASSYSGRAGAGYEQYF
>TRBV12-3/TRBV12-4|TRBJ2-7
CASSRDRESSYEQYF
>TRBV15|TRBJ2-2
CATSPPGTTNTGELFF
>TRBV25-1|TRBJ2-1
CASSDIGENEQFF
>TRBV7-2|TRBJ2-1
CASSLRETHNEQFF
>TRBV3-1|TRBJ2-7
CASSQTIKTSGRDYEQYF
>TRBV5-1|TRBJ2-1
CASSLSRGNEQFF
>TRBV29-1|TRBJ1-4
CSVVRGSNEKLFF
>TRBV7-3|TRBJ2-7
CASSPGDRGSYEQYF
>TRBV4-2|TRBJ2-3
CASSQEPPAGGAPYTQYF
>TRBV20-1|TRBJ2-1
CSASYEREHNEQFF
>TRBV9|TRBJ2-7
CASSVGGSGSYEQYF
>TRBV10-3|TRBJ2-3
CAISTSTDTQYF
>TRBV7-2|TRBJ2-7
CASSSGTAIYEQYF
>TRBV6-2/TRBV6-3|TRBJ1-1
CASSYSRRRTGSTEAFF
>TRBV14|TRBJ1-2
CASSRRMGQASGYTF
>TRBV20-1|TRBJ1-6
CSARKQGEGNSPLHF
>TRBV20-1|TRBJ1-1
CSARDSVNTEAFF
>TRBV24-1|TRBJ1-1
CATSDLNTEAFF
>TRBV29-1|TRBJ2-1
CSFSPSGRREQFF
>TRBV7-2|TRBJ2-7
CASSSVGSSAYEQYF
>TRBV20-1|TRBJ2-7
CSAGDNFRGVWEQYF